This passage covers 2 T cell receptor beta chains from one sample sequenced in a study of T cells in women clearing cervical HPV infection. Data came from immunoSEQ multiplex PCR; TCRdb stores just in-frame clones and leaves some out. The sample totals under 45,000 clones. Specimen: blood buffy coat. The receptor source for this set is a woman aged 18-69 years with a cervical HPV16 infection that either progressed to CIN3+ or cleared (not recorded which).

As regards this clone: The read is 3 residues too short to cover the CDR3 end, so that end is filled in from the germline J gene. The chain combines TRBV29-1 with TRBJ1-2; 11 nucleotides align to TRBD1. J lost 7 bases, V lost 6 bases, and 4 bases had no gene match. Germline V gene lookup returns CDR1 SQVTM and CDR2 ANQGSEA. This CDR3 region has 12 residues. The CDR3 is CSVPGQGGGYTF. Incomplete CDR3 DNA: TGCAGCGTCCCGGGACAGGGGGGTGGC.

The DNA read from the CDR3 is TGTGCCAGCAGCCAAGGTTCTTGGGGTAGCGACGAGACC. Amino acid sequence: CASSQGSWGSDET. The full-length CDR3 reads as CASSQGSWGSDETQYF. V gene TRBV4-2 combines with J gene TRBJ2-5; possible D gene TRBD2, 5 bases. With the read ending 3 residues before the CDR3 end, the germline J gene is used to fill in that end. The CDR3 is 16 residues long. V was clipped by 1 base and J by 5 bases, with 17 bases between them. CDR1 is LGHNA, CDR2 YNFKEQ, per germline.